Listed here is a single T cell receptor (beta chain). Sequencing was performed with immunoSEQ multiplex PCR; in TCRdb, only in-frame clones are kept and a portion is missing. The sample includes under 150,000 clones, roughly 80% seen only once; the top ten take around 4.1%. The source of the sample is a study of T cell responses to AZD1222 COVID-19 vaccine. Deletions cut 0 bases from V and 5 bases from J, with 13 bases between. Germline lookup yields CDR1 LNHDA and CDR2 SQIVND (reference sequence). The CDR3 consists of 16 residues. The sequence was obtained from an adult in good health. The rearrangement links TRBV19 to TRBJ2-2; perhaps TRBD2 as D (7 bases). The sample consisted of peripheral blood, taken on day 0 of MenACWY control vaccination. The DNA for the CDR3 is TGTGCCAGTAGTATAGATCCGGGGGGCCGAACCGGGGAGCTGTTTTTT. Protein sequence: CASSIDPGGRTGELFF.